This is a list of T cell receptor beta chains from one sample in a study of early T cells in non-severe SARS-CoV-2 infection. TCRdb fed the 5' RACE reads into MiXCR, producing one record per CDR3 protein. The repertoire has tens of thousands of distinct CDR3 sequences, about 13% of them found once; the top ten carry approximately 9.4%. Sequencing was performed on whole blood, taken at baseline. The receptors here all came from an adult who was a healthcare worker with PCR-confirmed SARS-CoV-2 infection or an uninfected control (not recorded which). Each CDR3 is given with its conserved first and last residue. Each record gives: clone size, D gene, J gene, V gene, CDR3 protein, CDR3 DNA. The D gene is left open where the match is weak. Clone sizes are given selectively: once, few, many, or a class where the clone is expanded.

clone_size: many; d_call: TRBD2; j_call: TRBJ2-1; v_call: TRBV7-8; cdr3_aa: CASSRTSGRLDEQFF; cdr3_nt: TGTGCCAGCAGCCGGACTAGCGGGAGGCTGGATGAGCAGTTCTTC
clone_size: few; d_call: -; j_call: TRBJ2-7; v_call: TRBV6-2/TRBV6-3; cdr3_aa: CASTGGPLGEQYF; cdr3_nt: TGTGCCAGCACCGGAGGTCCTCTAGGGGAGCAGTACTTC
clone_size: -; d_call: -; j_call: TRBJ2-5; v_call: TRBV4-1; cdr3_aa: CASSQEPWGVGQETQYF; cdr3_nt: TGCGCCAGCAGCCAAGAGCCGTGGGGAGTGGGGCAAGAGACCCAGTACTTC
clone_size: few; d_call: TRBD2; j_call: TRBJ2-7; v_call: TRBV4-3; cdr3_aa: CASSQVGGPVNEQYF; cdr3_nt: TGCGCCAGCAGCCAAGTGGGAGGGCCGGTCAACGAGCAGTACTTC
clone_size: many; d_call: -; j_call: TRBJ2-1; v_call: TRBV4-3; cdr3_aa: CASSPRGAYNEQFF; cdr3_nt: TGCGCCAGCAGCCCCCGCGGGGCCTACAATGAGCAGTTCTTC
clone_size: -; d_call: -; j_call: TRBJ2-4; v_call: TRBV4-2; cdr3_aa: CASSQVNIQYF; cdr3_nt: TGTGCCAGCAGCCAAGTCAACATTCAGTACTTC
clone_size: many; d_call: TRBD1; j_call: TRBJ2-1; v_call: TRBV12-3/TRBV12-4; cdr3_aa: CATPGTGAFEQFF; cdr3_nt: TGTGCCACCCCCGGGACAGGGGCGTTTGAGCAGTTCTTC
clone_size: -; d_call: TRBD2; j_call: TRBJ2-5; v_call: TRBV6-2/TRBV6-3; cdr3_aa: CASSYGRTSGNQETQYF; cdr3_nt: TGTGCCAGCAGTTACGGGAGGACTAGCGGGAACCAAGAGACCCAGTACTTC
clone_size: -; d_call: -; j_call: TRBJ1-4; v_call: TRBV5-1; cdr3_aa: CASSFEAGKEKLFF; cdr3_nt: TGCGCCAGCAGCTTCGAGGCGGGAAAGGAAAAACTGTTTTTT
clone_size: -; d_call: -; j_call: TRBJ2-1; v_call: TRBV20-1; cdr3_aa: CSARSTPNEQFF; cdr3_nt: TGCAGTGCTAGGTCTACTCCCAATGAGCAGTTCTTC
clone_size: few; d_call: TRBD2; j_call: TRBJ2-1; v_call: TRBV7-3; cdr3_aa: CASSSRLAGVGEQFF; cdr3_nt: TGTGCCAGCAGCTCCCGACTAGCGGGAGTCGGGGAGCAGTTCTTC
clone_size: many; d_call: -; j_call: TRBJ1-2; v_call: TRBV28; cdr3_aa: CASSHRQAYTF; cdr3_nt: TGTGCCAGCAGTCACCGACAGGCCTACACCTTC
clone_size: -; d_call: -; j_call: TRBJ1-1; v_call: TRBV6-6; cdr3_aa: CASSYSRGYTEAFF; cdr3_nt: TGTGCCAGCAGTTACTCACGGGGCTACACTGAAGCTTTCTTT
clone_size: many; d_call: TRBD2; j_call: TRBJ2-1; v_call: TRBV19; cdr3_aa: CASSIVAGPYNEQFF; cdr3_nt: TGTGCCAGTAGTATAGTAGCGGGGCCTTACAATGAGCAGTTCTTC
clone_size: many; d_call: -; j_call: TRBJ1-5; v_call: TRBV5-4; cdr3_aa: CASSPDLSNQPQHF; cdr3_nt: TGTGCCAGCAGCCCCGATCTTAGCAATCAGCCCCAGCATTTT
clone_size: -; d_call: -; j_call: TRBJ2-6; v_call: TRBV7-2; cdr3_aa: CASSLFGAGANVLTF; cdr3_nt: TGTGCCAGCAGCTTATTTGGGGCTGGGGCCAACGTCCTGACTTTC
clone_size: -; d_call: -; j_call: TRBJ1-1; v_call: TRBV2; cdr3_aa: CASSAEADTEAFF; cdr3_nt: TGTGCCAGCAGTGCAGAGGCGGACACTGAAGCTTTCTTT
clone_size: few; d_call: -; j_call: TRBJ2-5; v_call: TRBV4-1; cdr3_aa: CASSQAQGWETQYF; cdr3_nt: TGCGCCAGCAGCCAAGCACAGGGTTGGGAGACCCAGTACTTC
clone_size: medium-sized; d_call: -; j_call: TRBJ2-7; v_call: TRBV29-1; cdr3_aa: CSARQAHYEQYF; cdr3_nt: TGCAGCGCCCGACAGGCCCACTACGAGCAGTACTTC
clone_size: many; d_call: -; j_call: TRBJ2-2; v_call: TRBV5-1; cdr3_aa: CASSFTVTGELFF; cdr3_nt: TGCGCCAGCAGCTTTACAGTCACCGGGGAGCTGTTTTTT
clone_size: few; d_call: -; j_call: TRBJ2-5; v_call: TRBV2; cdr3_aa: CASSEQGETQYF; cdr3_nt: TGTGCCAGCAGTGAACAGGGAGAGACCCAGTACTTC
clone_size: many; d_call: TRBD1; j_call: TRBJ2-7; v_call: TRBV5-4; cdr3_aa: CASSTDRGRYEQYF; cdr3_nt: TGTGCCAGCAGCACGGACAGGGGGCGTTACGAGCAGTACTTC
clone_size: -; d_call: TRBD2; j_call: TRBJ2-1; v_call: TRBV20-1; cdr3_aa: CSARDASAGVANNEQFF; cdr3_nt: TGCAGTGCTAGAGATGCGTCGGCGGGAGTTGCCAACAATGAGCAGTTCTTC
clone_size: many; d_call: -; j_call: TRBJ2-7; v_call: TRBV9; cdr3_aa: CASSVGTEYEQYF; cdr3_nt: TGTGCCAGCAGCGTTGGGACTGAGTACGAGCAGTACTTC
clone_size: few; d_call: -; j_call: TRBJ1-6; v_call: TRBV9; cdr3_aa: CASSPRGTNSPLHF; cdr3_nt: TGTGCCAGCAGCCCGAGGGGGACGAATTCACCCCTCCACTTT
clone_size: -; d_call: -; j_call: TRBJ1-1; v_call: TRBV20-1; cdr3_aa: CSASRGTEAFF; cdr3_nt: TGCAGTGCTAGTAGGGGGACTGAAGCTTTCTTT
clone_size: few; d_call: TRBD1; j_call: TRBJ2-5; v_call: TRBV24-1; cdr3_aa: CATSDQDRGKETQYF; cdr3_nt: TGTGCCACCAGTGACCAAGACAGGGGGAAAGAGACCCAGTACTTC
clone_size: -; d_call: -; j_call: TRBJ2-7; v_call: TRBV7-6; cdr3_aa: CASSLGKWAISSYEQYF; cdr3_nt: TGTGCCAGCAGCTTAGGAAAGTGGGCTATAAGCTCCTACGAGCAGTACTTC
clone_size: -; d_call: TRBD1; j_call: TRBJ2-5; v_call: TRBV7-9; cdr3_aa: CASSPGTVYQETQYF; cdr3_nt: TGTGCCAGCAGCCCAGGGACAGTGTACCAAGAGACCCAGTACTTC
clone_size: many; d_call: TRBD2; j_call: TRBJ2-1; v_call: TRBV7-2; cdr3_aa: CASNAWGGRFF; cdr3_nt: TGTGCCAGCAACGCCTGGGGGGGTCGGTTCTTC
clone_size: -; d_call: TRBD1; j_call: TRBJ1-4; v_call: TRBV2; cdr3_aa: CASSGDRATNEKLFF; cdr3_nt: TGTGCCAGCAGTGGGGACAGGGCAACTAATGAAAAACTGTTTTTT
clone_size: many; d_call: -; j_call: TRBJ2-7; v_call: TRBV6-1; cdr3_aa: CASSEFYEQYF; cdr3_nt: TGTGCCAGCAGTGAATTTTACGAGCAGTACTTC
clone_size: few; d_call: TRBD1; j_call: TRBJ2-1; v_call: TRBV6-6; cdr3_aa: CASSYDRARRFF; cdr3_nt: TGTGCCAGCAGTTACGACAGGGCGCGGAGGTTCTTC
clone_size: -; d_call: TRBD2; j_call: TRBJ2-5; v_call: TRBV6-6; cdr3_aa: CASSYSSGRIETQYF; cdr3_nt: TGTGCCAGCAGTTACTCTAGCGGGAGGATCGAGACCCAGTACTTC
clone_size: -; d_call: -; j_call: TRBJ2-5; v_call: TRBV3-1; cdr3_aa: CASSRITAQETQYF; cdr3_nt: TGTGCCAGCAGCCGCATAACTGCTCAAGAGACCCAGTACTTC
clone_size: -; d_call: -; j_call: TRBJ1-3; v_call: TRBV7-9; cdr3_aa: CASSLGLGTAFSGNTIYF; cdr3_nt: TGTGCCAGCAGCTTAGGACTAGGGACCGCATTCTCTGGAAACACCATATATTTT
clone_size: -; d_call: TRBD1; j_call: TRBJ2-7; v_call: TRBV4-2; cdr3_aa: CASSPSGQGLYEQYF; cdr3_nt: TGTGCCAGCAGCCCGAGCGGACAGGGTTTATACGAGCAGTACTTC
clone_size: -; d_call: -; j_call: TRBJ1-3; v_call: TRBV19; cdr3_aa: CASSFSGNTIYF; cdr3_nt: TGTGCCAGTAGTTTCTCTGGAAACACCATATATTTT
clone_size: medium-sized; d_call: -; j_call: TRBJ2-1; v_call: TRBV2; cdr3_aa: CASSEDQSEQFF; cdr3_nt: TGTGCCAGCAGTGAAGACCAGAGTGAGCAGTTCTTC
clone_size: -; d_call: TRBD1; j_call: TRBJ2-3; v_call: TRBV6-1; cdr3_aa: CASSGPGQGTDTQYF; cdr3_nt: TGTGCCAGCAGTGGACCGGGACAGGGCACAGATACGCAGTATTTT
clone_size: few; d_call: TRBD2; j_call: TRBJ2-5; v_call: TRBV20-1; cdr3_aa: CSASSGRWALGETQYF; cdr3_nt: TGCAGTGCCTCTAGCGGGAGGTGGGCCCTGGGAGAGACCCAGTACTTC
clone_size: few; d_call: -; j_call: TRBJ2-2; v_call: TRBV4-2; cdr3_aa: CASSGGPNTGELFF; cdr3_nt: TGTGCCAGCAGCGGGGGGCCGAACACCGGGGAGCTGTTTTTT
clone_size: -; d_call: TRBD2; j_call: TRBJ2-1; v_call: TRBV7-9; cdr3_aa: CASSSLAGDNEQFF; cdr3_nt: TGTGCCAGCAGCTCTTTAGCGGGAGACAATGAGCAGTTCTTC
clone_size: -; d_call: -; j_call: TRBJ1-3; v_call: TRBV7-9; cdr3_aa: CASSPHGSSGNTIYF; cdr3_nt: TGTGCCAGCAGCCCCCACGGGAGCTCTGGAAACACCATATATTTT
clone_size: -; d_call: -; j_call: TRBJ2-6; v_call: TRBV11-2; cdr3_aa: CASSLESGAGANVLTF; cdr3_nt: TGTGCCAGCAGCTTAGAATCCGGGGCTGGGGCCAACGTCCTGACTTTC
clone_size: few; d_call: TRBD2; j_call: TRBJ2-3; v_call: TRBV7-2; cdr3_aa: CASSLAGLEADTQYF; cdr3_nt: TGTGCCAGCAGCTTGGCTGGACTAGAGGCAGATACGCAGTATTTT
clone_size: -; d_call: TRBD1; j_call: TRBJ1-5; v_call: TRBV27; cdr3_aa: CASKTGGKPQHF; cdr3_nt: TGTGCCAGCAAGACAGGGGGTAAGCCCCAGCATTTT
clone_size: few; d_call: -; j_call: TRBJ1-5; v_call: TRBV20-1; cdr3_aa: CSARDAGGSQPQHF; cdr3_nt: TGCAGTGCTAGAGATGCGGGGGGAAGCCAGCCCCAGCATTTT
clone_size: many; d_call: TRBD1; j_call: TRBJ2-5; v_call: TRBV29-1; cdr3_aa: CSVGRGRETQYF; cdr3_nt: TGCAGCGTGGGCAGGGGGCGGGAGACCCAGTACTTC
clone_size: many; d_call: -; j_call: TRBJ2-7; v_call: TRBV19; cdr3_aa: CASSIGGSSYEQYF; cdr3_nt: TGTGCCAGTAGTATCGGGGGAAGCTCCTACGAGCAGTACTTC
clone_size: few; d_call: TRBD1; j_call: TRBJ1-6; v_call: TRBV7-2; cdr3_aa: CASIRTGTDSPLHF; cdr3_nt: TGTGCCAGCATTCGGACAGGGACGGATTCACCCCTCCACTTT